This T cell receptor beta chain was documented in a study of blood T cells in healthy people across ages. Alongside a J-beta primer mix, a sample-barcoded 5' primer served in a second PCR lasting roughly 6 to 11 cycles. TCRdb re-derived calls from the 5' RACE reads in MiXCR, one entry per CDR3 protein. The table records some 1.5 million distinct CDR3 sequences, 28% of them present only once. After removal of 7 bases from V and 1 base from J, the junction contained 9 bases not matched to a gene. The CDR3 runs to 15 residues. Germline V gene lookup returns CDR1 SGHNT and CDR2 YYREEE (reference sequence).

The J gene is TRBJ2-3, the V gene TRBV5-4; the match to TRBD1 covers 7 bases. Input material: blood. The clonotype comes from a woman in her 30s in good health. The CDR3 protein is CASGSGGMGTDTQYF. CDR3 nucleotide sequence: TGTGCCAGCGGGTCAGGGGGAATGGGCACAGATACGCAGTATTTT. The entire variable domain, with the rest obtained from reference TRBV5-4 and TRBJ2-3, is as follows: ETGVTQSPTHLIKTRGQQVTLRCSSQSGHNTVSWYQQALGQGPQFIFQYYREEENGRGNFPPRFSGLQFPNYSSELNVNALELDDSALYLCASGSGGMGTDTQYFGPGTRLTVL.